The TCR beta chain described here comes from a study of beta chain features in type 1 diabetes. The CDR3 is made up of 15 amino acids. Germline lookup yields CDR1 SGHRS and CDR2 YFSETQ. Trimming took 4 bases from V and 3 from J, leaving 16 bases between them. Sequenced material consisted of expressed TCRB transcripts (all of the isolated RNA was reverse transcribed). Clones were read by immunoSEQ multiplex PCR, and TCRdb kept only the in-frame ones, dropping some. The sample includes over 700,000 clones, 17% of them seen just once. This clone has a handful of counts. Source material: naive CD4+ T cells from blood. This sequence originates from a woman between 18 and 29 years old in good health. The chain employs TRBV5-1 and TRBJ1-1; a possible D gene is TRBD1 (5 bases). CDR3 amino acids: CASSPGQGRDTEAFF. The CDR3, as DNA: TGCGCCAGCAGCCCAGGACAAGGAAGGGACACTGAAGCTTTCTTT.